The 20 T cell receptor beta chains listed next were all sequenced from one sample in a study of response to subunit inactivated influenza vaccine. MiXCR, run by TCRdb on the RT-PCR reads, gives a single entry per CDR3 protein. Among over 800,000 distinct CDR3 sequences, 21% were seen once, and the ten largest hold roughly 10%. The sequencing here drew on PBMCs from blood, taken about 5 days after vaccination. These receptors were collected from a man aged 50 to 59 who received an inactivated influenza vaccine.

This chain joins TRBV20-1 and TRBJ2-3; the D is unclear. This CDR3 region has 14 residues. CDR1 is DFQATT, CDR2 SNEGSKA, per germline (reference sequence). V was cut by 3 bases and J by 2 bases, with 12 bases left in between. CDR3 DNA sequence: TGCAGTGCTAGTTCGCGCCCCCACACAGATACGCAGTATTTT. Translating gives CSASSRPHTDTQYF.

There are a few counts of this clonotype. The CDR3 DNA follows: TGTGCCAGCAGTTACTCACCGGGTTCTATGAACACTGAAGCTTTCTTT. Protein: CASSYSPGSMNTEAFF. The chain joins TRBV6-8 to TRBJ1-1, with D unclear. Trimming took off 0 bases at V and 0 bases at J, with 11 bases between the two ends. CDR1 is MNHGY and CDR2 is SAAAGT in the germline V gene. The CDR3 is 16 residues long.

The chain combines TRBV3-1 with TRBJ1-2; D not resolved. The germline gives CDR1 LGHDT, CDR2 YNNKEL (reference sequence). This CDR3 comprises 16 residues. The V and J ends lost 4 bases and 0 bases respectively, with 15 bases between them. For the CDR3, the DNA is TGTGCCAGCAGCCCCTCCTATCGAGGACCTAACTATGGCTACACCTTC. This gives the protein CASSPSYRGPNYGYTF.

The rearrangement joins TRBV2 to TRBJ1-5, with D perhaps matching TRBD1 (6 bases). CDR1 and CDR2 (germline): SNHLY, FYNNEI. CDR3 length: 13 amino acids. Deletions cut 7 bases from V and 9 bases from J, with 16 bases between. The CDR3 region has the DNA TGTGCCAGCACTTGGGACACCTCGTGGCCCCAGCATTTT. Its translation is CASTWDTSWPQHF.

This CDR3 is CASSPSSSGKNSYNEQFF. CDR3 nucleotides: TGCGCCAGCAGCCCCTCCTCTAGCGGGAAAAACTCCTACAATGAGCAGTTCTTC. This chain joins TRBV5-1 and TRBJ2-1; 9 bases fit TRBD2. Unmatched junction bases numbered 11, after V lost 4 bases and J lost 0 bases. From germline, CDR1 is SGHRS and CDR2 YFSETQ. The CDR3 runs to 18 residues.

The rearrangement links TRBV4-1 to TRBJ2-2; 7 bases align to TRBD1. Germline V gene sequence: CDR1 MGHRA, CDR2 YSYEKL. The CDR3 contains 15 residues. Unmatched junction bases numbered 5, after V lost 1 base and J lost 6 bases. DNA for the CDR3: TGCGCCAGCAGCCAAGGAACAGGGGATTCCGGGGAGCTGTTTTTT. The encoded protein is CASSQGTGDSGELFF.

The chain uses TRBV24-1 and TRBJ2-1; D unresolved. The CDR3 is 16 residues long. Trimming shortened V by 4 bases and J by 2 bases, and 14 bases separated the two germline ends. The germline CDR1 and CDR2 sequences are KGHDR and SFDVKD. CDR3 in DNA: TGTGCCACCAGTGACAGTGGCCCTAGACCCTACAATGAGCAGTTCTTC. Its protein is CATSDSGPRPYNEQFF.

This chain links TRBV21-1 with TRBJ2-7; the D segment call TRBD2 is taken from the table without a DNA check. TRBV21-1 is a pseudogene segment. This CDR3 spans 15 amino acids. CDR3 protein: CASSRGGRANYEQYF. The CDR3 nucleotides are TGTGCCAGCAGCAGGGGCGGGAGGGCCAACTACGAGCAGTACTTC.

The chain carries TRBV4-3 and TRBJ2-2, with TRBD2 matching over 10 bases. This CDR3 is 16 amino acids long. The germline CDR1 and CDR2 sequences are LGHNA and YSLEER. With 1 base clipped from V and 7 bases from J, the junction kept 6 bases outside the gene matches. The CDR3: CASSQGLAGVHGELFF. The CDR3 DNA follows: TGCGCCAGCAGCCAAGGTCTAGCGGGGGTGCACGGGGAGCTGTTTTTT.

This clonotype was seen a few times. V and J are TRBV6-5 and TRBJ2-1; no definite D call. Trimming cost V 2 bases and J 0 bases, with 8 bases left between them. Germline V gene lookup returns CDR1 MNHEY and CDR2 SVGAGI. This CDR3 region has 15 residues. CDR3 region: CASSYPQSSYNEQFF. The CDR3 DNA reads TGTGCCAGCAGTTACCCGCAGAGCTCCTACAATGAGCAGTTCTTC.

Only a few counts were recorded for this clonotype. The rearrangement links TRBV5-1 to TRBJ1-1; a weak D match, TRBD1 (5 bases). The CDR3 has 13 residues. CDR1 is SGHRS and CDR2 is YFSETQ in the germline V gene. Trimming took 0 bases from V and 10 from J, leaving 13 bases between them. For the CDR3, the DNA is TGCGCCAGCAGCTTGGGGGGCCCTCTTGGAGCTTTCTTT. As protein: CASSLGGPLGAFF.

This clonotype occurred many times. This sequence joins TRBV12-3 or TRBV12-4 and TRBJ2-5, with D unclear. The CDR3 spans 14 residues. The germline V and J ends were trimmed by 5 bases and 5 bases, with 15 bases remaining between them. The CDR3 bases are TGTGCCAGCAGTCCCAGTGGGCCCGCGGAGACCCAGTACTTC. Residues: CASSPSGPAETQYF.

The chain uses TRBV9 and TRBJ1-3, with 8 bases lining up with TRBD1. From germline, CDR1 is SGDLS and CDR2 YYNGEE. The CDR3 has 16 residues. The V gene end was trimmed by 3 bases and the J gene end by 4 bases; junction bases not matched to a gene: 9. The CDR3 nucleotides read TGTGCCAGCAGCGCCCATCAGGGGGCTACGGGAAACACCATATATTTT. It specifies CASSAHQGATGNTIYF.

This clonotype was observed once. This chain connects TRBV5-1 to TRBJ2-7; 9 bases line up with TRBD1. CDR1 is SGHRS and CDR2 is YFSETQ in the germline V gene. V shed 4 bases and J 5 bases; nucleotides not matched to a gene: 10. The CDR3 sequence is 15 residues long. The CDR3 sequence is CASSGGQGGSDEQYF. In DNA, the CDR3 is TGCGCCAGCAGCGGGGGACAGGGAGGTTCGGACGAGCAGTACTTC. The whole variable domain, filled in from reference TRBV5-1 and TRBJ2-7, reads KAGVTQTPRYLIKTRGQQVTLSCSPISGHRSVSWYQQTPGQGLQFLFEYFSETQRNKGNFPGRFSGRQFSNSRSEMNVSTLELGDSALYLCASSGGQGGSDEQYFGPGTRLTVT.

This clonotype has only a few counts. V usage is TRBV6-1 and J usage is TRBJ2-1; no firm D call. Germline loops: CDR1 MNHNS, CDR2 SASEGT. The CDR3 is made up of 16 amino acids. The germline V and J ends were trimmed by 3 bases and 2 bases, with 14 bases remaining between them. CDR3 sequence (DNA): TGTGCCAGCAGTGACGACTCTATTACTACCTACAATGAGCAGTTCTTC. Translation gives CASSDDSITTYNEQFF.

V is TRBV10-1 and J is TRBJ2-7; no clear D gene. The V and J ends lost 2 bases and 2 bases respectively, with 10 bases between them. This CDR3 has 14 amino acids. Germline CDR1 and CDR2: WNHNN and SYGVQD (reference sequence). The CDR3 reads CASSEGIGPYEQYF. CDR3 coding DNA: TGCGCCAGCAGTGAGGGGATAGGGCCCTACGAGCAGTACTTC.

V is TRBV12-3 or TRBV12-4 and J is TRBJ1-4; D might be TRBD1 (5 bases). The CDR3 contains 15 residues. Deletions cut 6 bases from V and 8 bases from J, with 19 bases between. The CDR3 region has the DNA TGTGCCAGCAGCCGGGGACTTCGTATGGGGGAAAAACTGTTTTTT. Translation gives CASSRGLRMGEKLFF.

The V call is TRBV3-1, the J call TRBJ2-7; 7 bases are shared with TRBD2. The CDR3 has 14 amino acids. The J segment lost 3 bases and the V segment lost 1 base, leaving 3 bases of the junction unmatched. Germline CDR1 and CDR2: LGHDT and YNNKEL (reference sequence). The CDR3 nucleotides read TGTGCCAGCAGCCAAGCGGGAGGTCTCTACGAGCAGTACTTC. It yields the protein CASSQAGGLYEQYF.

This clonotype was detected a few times. The J gene is TRBJ2-7, the V gene TRBV2; 8 bases map to TRBD2. Germline V gene sequence: CDR1 SNHLY, CDR2 FYNNEI. The CDR3 sequence is 16 residues long. The V gene end was trimmed by 1 base and the J gene end by 6 bases; junction bases not matched to a gene: 11. CDR3 sequence reads: CASSEVSPGGPVEQYF. Written as DNA, the CDR3 is TGTGCCAGCAGTGAAGTTTCGCCGGGAGGGCCCGTCGAGCAGTACTTC.

This clonotype appeared a few times. V and J are TRBV20-1 and TRBJ1-1, with D unclear. V shed 1 base and J shed 1 base, with 19 bases lying between them. This CDR3 spans 17 amino acids. From germline, CDR1 is DFQATT and CDR2 SNEGSKA (reference sequence). In nucleotides, the CDR3 is TGCAGTGCTAGAGGTGCTGGGCCGCGTCGCGGGAACACTGAAGCTTTCTTT. Translation: CSARGAGPRRGNTEAFF.